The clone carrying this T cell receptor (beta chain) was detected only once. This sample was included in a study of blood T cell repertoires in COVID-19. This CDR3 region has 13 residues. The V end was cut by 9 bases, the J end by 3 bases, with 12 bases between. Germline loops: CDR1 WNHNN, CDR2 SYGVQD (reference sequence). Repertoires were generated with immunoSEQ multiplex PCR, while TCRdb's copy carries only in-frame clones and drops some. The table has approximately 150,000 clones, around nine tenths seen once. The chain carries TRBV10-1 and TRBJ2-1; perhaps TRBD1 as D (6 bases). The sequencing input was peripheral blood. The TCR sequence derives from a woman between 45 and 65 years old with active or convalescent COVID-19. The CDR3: CARVRTDYNEQFF. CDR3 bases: TGCGCCAGGGTCCGGACAGACTACAATGAGCAGTTCTTC.